This T cell receptor beta chain was sequenced for a study of T cell responses to AZD1222 COVID-19 vaccine. V was shortened by 1 base and J by 7 bases, with 5 bases between the two germline ends. The CDR3 runs to 13 residues. Germline CDR1 is SNHLY and CDR2 is FYNNEI. TCRdb's copy holds only in-frame clones and misses some; the assay was immunoSEQ multiplex PCR. The table lists about 84,000 clones, about 82% of them singletons. V and J are TRBV2 and TRBJ1-6; D not resolved. This receptor was identified in an adult who received the AZD1222 COVID-19 vaccine. This specimen consisted of peripheral blood, obtained 28 days after the second AZD1222 dose. The CDR3 region is CASSEGLNSPLHF. The CDR3 nucleotides read TGTGCCAGCAGTGAAGGGCTAAATTCACCCCTCCACTTT.